This T cell receptor (beta chain) was captured by sequencing in a study of Tregs in tolerant kidney transplant recipients. Across the study: Recipients received nonmyeloablative bone marrow transplants from related graft donors, with transient mixed chimerism.

Concerning this clone: Antigen: not known.

The V end lost 4 bases, the J end lost 2 bases, and 14 bases lay between the germline ends. Germline loops: CDR1 SNHLY, CDR2 FYNNEI. The CDR3 spans 15 residues. Assay used: immunoSEQ multiplex PCR; TCRdb lists only in-frame clones, some missing. The sample carries nearly 95,000 clones, 90% to 95% recorded once. Study results and limitations: The small number of patients limits these findings pending further validation. Biological reproducibility was not directly addressed in this study. Donor-specific Treg expansion exceeded global Treg expansion in tolerant patients, suggesting antigen drive.

V usage is TRBV2 and J usage is TRBJ1-2, with D uncertain. The sample consisted of CD4+ T cells from blood, taken before the transplant. This clonotype originated in a human donor who received a combined kidney and bone marrow transplant. Here the CDR3 DNA reads TGTGCCAGCAGTGCATTGCGGCAGCTAAACTATGGCTACACCTTC. Amino acids: CASSALRQLNYGYTF.